The 15 T cell receptor beta chains below come from one sample, sequenced in a study of blood T cell repertoires in COVID-19. Assay used: immunoSEQ multiplex PCR; TCRdb lists only in-frame clones, some missing. The sample has about 100,000 clones, over 75% seen once. The sequenced sample was peripheral blood. The source of these receptors is a human donor in a cohort sampled during active COVID-19.

The chain employs TRBV5-1 and TRBJ1-3, with D tentatively TRBD1 (5 bases). The germline V and J ends were trimmed by 2 bases and 2 bases, with 8 bases remaining between them. Looked up from germline, CDR1 is SGHRS and CDR2 is YFSETQ. The CDR3 is 14 amino acids. The CDR3 DNA reads as TGCGCCAGCAGCTTCGGGGGGGCTGGAAACACCATATATTTT. Protein: CASSFGGAGNTIYF. The complete variable domain, with remaining parts taken from reference TRBV5-1 and TRBJ1-3, reads KAGVTQTPRYLIKTRGQQVTLSCSPISGHRSVSWYQQTPGQGLQFLFEYFSETQRNKGNFPGRFSGRQFSNSRSEMNVSTLELGDSALYLCASSFGGAGNTIYFGEGSWLTVV.

The genes are TRBV10-3 and TRBJ1-2, with D tentatively TRBD1 (6 bases). The CDR3 runs 15 residues. Germline V gene sequence: CDR1 ENHRY, CDR2 SYGVKD. V gave up 4 bases and J gave up 4 bases, with 16 bases separating them. CDR3 region: CAISAESGQSYGYTF. The CDR3 nucleotides read TGTGCCATCAGTGCCGAAAGTGGACAGTCCTATGGCTACACCTTC.

The chain couples TRBV18 to TRBJ1-6; no clear D gene. V was shortened by 2 bases and J by 0 bases, with 5 bases between the two germline ends. From germline, CDR1 is KGHSH and CDR2 LQKENI. The CDR3 is 15 residues long. CDR3 loop: CASSPGSSYNSPLHF. The CDR3 DNA reads as TGTGCCAGCTCACCAGGGAGCTCCTATAATTCACCCCTCCACTTT.

The chain uses TRBV18 and TRBJ1-2; no definite D call. Trimming stripped 3 bases from V and 2 bases from J, with 7 bases between. The CDR3 has 13 residues. In germline, CDR1 is KGHSH, CDR2 LQKENI. CDR3 region: CASSPSGNYGYTF. As DNA, the CDR3 is TGTGCCAGCTCACCTAGCGGAAACTATGGCTACACCTTC.

The chain is built from TRBV4-2 and TRBJ2-1, with D possibly matching TRBD2 (6 bases). The CDR3 totals 14 residues. Germline V gives CDR1 LGHNA, CDR2 YNFKEQ. The V and J ends lost 4 bases and 4 bases respectively, with 11 bases between them. The CDR3 DNA follows: TGTGCCAGCAGCCGAGGGGACTCTTACAATGAGCAGTTCTTC. Residues: CASSRGDSYNEQFF.

The CDR3 spells CASSQYRDTNEKLFF. The CDR3 DNA is TGTGCCAGCAGCCAATACCGGGACACCAATGAAAAACTGTTTTTT. This rearrangement joins TRBV14 to TRBJ1-4; possible D gene TRBD1, 6 bases. CDR1 and CDR2 from the germline V gene are SGHDN and FVKESK. There are 15 residues in the CDR3. Between the trimmed V and J ends, which lost 2 bases and 5 bases, there was a span of 12 bases.

This chain links TRBV5-3 with TRBJ1-4; TRBD1 aligns across 8 bases. TRBV5-3 is treated as an ORF (open reading frame) with a function not yet certain. Trimming took 4 bases from V and 7 from J; bases not matched to a gene: 6. The CDR3 runs to 14 residues. The CDR3 bases are TGTGCCAGAAGCCCGGACAGGGTCGCTGAAAAACTGTTTTTT. It yields the protein CARSPDRVAEKLFF.

The chain combines TRBV18 with TRBJ1-1; 7 bases agree with TRBD1. This CDR3 is 16 amino acids long. The J segment lost 2 bases and the V segment lost 2 bases, leaving 8 bases of the junction unmatched. Germline CDR1 KGHSH, CDR2 LQKENI. The CDR3: CASSPLGGTANTEAFF. The CDR3, as DNA: TGTGCCAGCTCACCATTGGGCGGGACAGCTAACACTGAAGCTTTCTTT.

This clone was found a few times. This rearrangement joins TRBV3-1 (or the pseudogene TRBV3-2) to TRBJ1-5; no firm D call. V lost 0 bases to trimming and J lost 1 base, with 4 bases between them. From germline, CDR1 is LGHDT and CDR2 YNNKEL (reference sequence). There are 14 residues in the CDR3. In DNA, the CDR3 is TGTGCCAGCAGCCAAGATCCGAGCAATCAGCCCCAGCATTTT. Translation: CASSQDPSNQPQHF.

This clone was counted once. The genes are TRBV5-1 and TRBJ2-5; no reliable D call. The CDR3 is made up of 12 amino acids. Germline assignment: CDR1 SGHRS and CDR2 YFSETQ. Trimming stripped 3 bases from V and 5 bases from J, with 8 bases between. CDR3 nucleotides: TGCGCCAGCAGCTCTTCCTCGGAGACCCAGTACTTC. Its protein product is CASSSSSETQYF.

The chain has TRBV5-4 and TRBJ2-3; no reliable D call. Germline assignment: CDR1 SGHNT and CDR2 YYREEE (reference sequence). The ends were cut back, 0 bases at V and 0 bases at J, with 11 bases in the middle. This CDR3 region has 16 residues. The CDR3 region is CASSLAFGTSTDTQYF. The CDR3 region has the DNA TGTGCCAGCAGCTTGGCCTTCGGTACTAGCACAGATACGCAGTATTTT.

V gene TRBV20-1 combines with J gene TRBJ2-7, with TRBD1 identical over 7 bases. In germline, CDR1 is DFQATT, CDR2 SNEGSKA (reference sequence). The CDR3 consists of 11 residues. Trimming took 5 bases from V and 4 from J; bases not matched to a gene: 2. This CDR3 is CSAYRGYEQYF. The CDR3 nucleotides read TGCAGTGCTTACAGGGGTTACGAGCAGTACTTC.

A single count supports this clone. The rearrangement joins TRBV29-1 to TRBJ1-1; D may be TRBD1 (5 bases). The CDR3 length is 12 residues. V lost 4 bases and J 6 bases, leaving 12 bases between the germline ends. Germline CDR1 SQVTM, CDR2 ANQGSEA. The CDR3 loop reads CSVVRGVSEAFF. The CDR3 DNA follows: TGCAGCGTTGTGCGGGGGGTCTCTGAAGCTTTCTTT.

V usage is TRBV27 and J usage is TRBJ1-2; D is uncertain. The germline gives CDR1 MNHEY, CDR2 SMNVEV (reference sequence). V was pared by 1 base and J by 4 bases, with 7 bases between. CDR3 length: 13 residues. The CDR3 is CASSLWPGYGYTF. The CDR3 bases are TGTGCCAGCAGTTTATGGCCAGGCTATGGCTACACCTTC.

This chain uses TRBV5-5 with TRBJ2-6; 12 positions agree with TRBD2. This CDR3 has 20 amino acids. Germline values: CDR1 SGHKS, CDR2 YYEKEE (reference sequence). J was trimmed by 4 bases and V by 4 bases; bases with no gene match: 15. CDR3: CASSPVASSGGGFGANVLTF. In DNA, the CDR3 is TGTGCCAGCAGCCCGGTCGCGTCTAGCGGGGGGGGTTTCGGGGCCAACGTCCTGACTTTC.